This TCR beta chain was observed in a study of blood T cell repertoires in COVID-19. Libraries were prepared by immunoSEQ multiplex PCR; TCRdb keeps only in-frame clonotypes and omits some of them. The sample shows some 200,000 clones, about 89% of them seen only once. The cohort comprised adults aged roughly 18 to 95 years residing in about two dozen US areas. The sample was PBMCs or T cells enriched from blood (not recorded which). The source is a woman under 30 who had recovered from COVID-19.

For the CDR3, the DNA is TGTGCCAGCAGCTTGGGCCTATCGAGCTCCTACAATGAGCAGTTCTTC. Protein product: CASSLGLSSSYNEQFF. The chain employs TRBV5-6 and TRBJ2-1; D call uncertain. This CDR3 region has 16 residues. Trimming pared 0 bases from V and 0 bases from J, leaving 10 bases between. Germline CDR1 is SGHDT and CDR2 is YYEEEE.